This passage covers 29 T cell receptor beta chains from one sample sequenced in a study of early T cells in non-severe SARS-CoV-2 infection. TCRdb independently ran MiXCR on the 5' RACE reads; one entry per CDR3 protein. The data show approximately 79,000 distinct CDR3 sequences, 9.5% to 15% seen once. The sample consisted of whole blood. These TCRs come from an adult who was a healthcare worker with PCR-confirmed SARS-CoV-2 infection or an uninfected control (not recorded which).

As concerns this clonotype: This may stem from a read error, because a much larger clone lies one nucleotide away. V usage is TRBV18 and J usage is TRBJ2-7, with D uncertain. Per germline, CDR1 KGHSH and CDR2 LQKENI. The CDR3 is made up of 13 amino acids. As DNA, the CDR3 is TGTGTCAGCTCACTTGGGCCTAGCTACGAGCAGTACTTC. Translation gives CVSSLGPSYEQYF.

This clonotype was picked up many times. This chain connects TRBV20-1 to TRBJ1-1, with D possibly being TRBD1 (5 bases). The CDR3 totals 12 residues. In germline, CDR1 is DFQATT, CDR2 SNEGSKA (reference sequence). The CDR3 sequence is CSAVGGSTEAFF. Here the CDR3 DNA reads TGCAGCGCAGTTGGGGGTTCCACTGAAGCTTTCTTT.

The sample holds a few counts of this clonotype. The chain has TRBV6-4 and TRBJ1-2; TRBD1 matches 7 bases. This CDR3 contains 14 residues. V dropped 4 bases and J dropped 4; count of bases not matched to a gene: 6. Germline V lookup: CDR1 MRHNA, CDR2 SNTAGT. The CDR3 DNA reads as TGTGCCAGCAGTGTGGACAGGTCAGGCTATGGCTACACCTTC. Translating it yields CASSVDRSGYGYTF.

The chain is built from TRBV6-5 and TRBJ2-1; maybe TRBD2 (6 bases). This CDR3 has 15 amino acids. The V end lost 0 bases, the J end lost 4 bases, and 10 bases lay between the germline ends. The V gene's germline CDR1 is MNHEY and CDR2 SVGAGI. The CDR3 sequence: CASSYSVAAYNEQFF. The CDR3 DNA follows: TGTGCCAGCAGTTACTCCGTAGCGGCTTACAATGAGCAGTTCTTC.

This clonotype was picked up a small number of times. The chain links TRBV5-6 to TRBJ2-5, with D perhaps TRBD1 or TRBD2 (5 bases each). The CDR3 contains 15 residues. Trimming shortened V by 0 bases and J by 7 bases, and 16 bases separated the two germline ends. Germline V gives CDR1 SGHDT, CDR2 YYEEEE. The CDR3 here is CASSLDGPGSGTQYF. As DNA, the CDR3 is TGTGCCAGCAGCTTGGATGGCCCAGGGAGTGGGACCCAGTACTTC.

On this clonotype itself: This may come from a read error, since a much larger clone is one base off. The chain is built from TRBV20-1 and TRBJ1-1; D ambiguous. Trimming stripped 5 bases from V and 0 bases from J, with 10 bases between. Germline lookup yields CDR1 DFQATT and CDR2 SNEGSKA (reference sequence). The CDR3 has 13 amino acids. The DNA for the CDR3 is TGCAGTGCTGGAGTACAGATGAACACTGAAGCTTTCTTT. This encodes CSAGVQMNTEAFF.

The V and J genes are TRBV7-2 and TRBJ2-3; D is perhaps TRBD1 or TRBD2 (5 bases each). The V end lost 3 bases, the J end lost 0 bases, and 10 bases lay between the germline ends. Per the germline V gene, CDR1 is SGHTA and CDR2 is FQGNSA. CDR3 length equals 15 residues. The CDR3 region is CASSFQGPSTDTQYF. As DNA, the CDR3 is TGTGCCAGCAGCTTCCAGGGACCTAGCACAGATACGCAGTATTTT.

There are a few counts of this clonotype. The chain has TRBV6-1 and TRBJ2-7; 8 positions agree with TRBD2. V lost 5 bases and J lost 3; bases outside the gene matches: 3. Germline CDR1 MNHNS, CDR2 SASEGT. The CDR3 length is 13 residues. CDR3 residues: CASSREGHYEQYF. CDR3 nucleotide sequence: TGTGCCAGCAGTCGGGAGGGGCACTACGAGCAGTACTTC.

At least ten counts were recorded for this clonotype. The gene calls are TRBV28 and TRBJ1-6, with 10 bases aligning to TRBD1. The CDR3 extends over 16 amino acids. Per the germline V gene, CDR1 is MDHEN and CDR2 is SYDVKM. The V and J ends lost 3 bases and 13 bases, in that order; junction bases with no gene match: 12. The CDR3 is CASSLGQGLLVSPLHF. In nucleotides, the CDR3 is TGTGCCAGCAGTTTGGGACAGGGGCTACTGGTGTCTCCCCTCCACTTT. Supplemented by reference TRBV28 and TRBJ1-6, the full variable domain reads DVKVTQSSRYLVKRTGEKVFLECVQDMDHENMFWYRQDPGLGLRLIYFSYDVKMKEKGDIPEGYSVSREKKERFSLILESASTNQTSMYLCASSLGQGLLVSPLHFGNGTRLTVT.

This clonotype has just a few counts. J is TRBJ2-3 and V is TRBV27; the match to TRBD2 covers 7 bases. This CDR3 has 16 residues. J was trimmed by 5 bases and V by 3 bases; bases with no gene match: 11. Germline V gene data show CDR1 as MNHEY and CDR2 as SMNVEV (reference sequence). Here the CDR3 reads CASSFGEGFQVDTQYF. The CDR3 region has the DNA TGTGCCAGCAGTTTTGGGGAGGGCTTTCAAGTAGATACGCAGTATTTT.

This clonotype has a count of ten or more. V is TRBV6-6 and J is TRBJ1-5, with 7 bases identical to TRBD1. The germline gives CDR1 MNHNY, CDR2 SVGAGI (reference sequence). Unmatched junction bases numbered 9, after V lost 5 bases and J lost 5 bases. The CDR3 length is 15 residues. CDR3 sequence: CASSTGTVGDQPQHF. DNA for the CDR3: TGTGCCAGCAGTACCGGGACAGTAGGGGATCAGCCCCAGCATTTT.

This clonotype was observed a handful of times. This chain uses TRBV7-9 with TRBJ2-4, with a possible D match to TRBD2 (5 bases). This CDR3 has 12 residues. V was pared by 7 bases and J by 6 bases, with 10 bases between. CDR1 is SEHNR, CDR2 FQNEAQ, per germline (reference sequence). The DNA of the CDR3 is TGTGCCAGCAATCCTGAGGGAAACATTCAGTACTTC. It encodes CASNPEGNIQYF.

This clonotype came up many times. J is TRBJ2-3 and V is TRBV2; maybe TRBD1 (6 bases). Germline CDR1 is SNHLY and CDR2 is FYNNEI. The CDR3 is 14 amino acids. Trimming shortened V by 1 base and J by 6 bases, and 11 bases separated the two germline ends. CDR3 amino acids: CASSEEGGADTQYF. In DNA, the CDR3 is TGTGCCAGCAGTGAAGAAGGGGGTGCGGATACGCAGTATTTT.

This clonotype was counted a few times. The rearrangement links TRBV7-9 to TRBJ1-6; D is unresolved. The germline CDR1 and CDR2 sequences are SEHNR and FQNEAQ (reference sequence). V shed 5 bases and J shed 7 bases, with 6 bases lying between them. The CDR3 contains 12 residues. The CDR3 region has the DNA TGTGCCAGCAGCCGGACCAATTCACCCCTCCACTTT. Amino acid sequence: CASSRTNSPLHF.

In this sample, this clonotype turned up a few times. The rearrangement joins TRBV11-3 to TRBJ2-1; D remains ambiguous. Germline V gene lookup returns CDR1 SGHNT and CDR2 YENEEA. The CDR3 extends over 13 amino acids. V gave up 4 bases and J gave up 7 bases, with 11 bases separating them. DNA of the CDR3: TGTGCCAGCAGCTCGGCAGTGAAGAATGAGCAGTTCTTC. Translated, it gives CASSSAVKNEQFF.

There are many counts of this clonotype. The J gene is TRBJ1-2, the V gene TRBV6-5, with no clear D. CDR1 is MNHEY, CDR2 SVGAGI, per germline. This CDR3 spans 17 amino acids. V lost 2 bases to trimming and J lost 5 bases, with 21 bases between them. The CDR3 bases are TGTGCCAGCAGTTACCACGGACGAGTACCCCCCTTATATGGCTACACCTTC. Protein product: CASSYHGRVPPLYGYTF.

This clonotype was counted at least ten times. This sequence joins TRBV7-9 and TRBJ1-1, with D possibly being TRBD1 (6 bases). CDR1 is SEHNR, CDR2 FQNEAQ, per germline (reference sequence). Trimming stripped 5 bases from V and 2 bases from J, with 9 bases between. The CDR3 length is 13 residues. The CDR3 coding sequence is TGTGCCAGCAGCCTGGGACATAACACTGAAGCTTTCTTT. Amino acid sequence: CASSLGHNTEAFF.

This clonotype was recorded at least ten times. The rearrangement links TRBV7-8 to TRBJ2-5; 12 bases line up with TRBD2. CDR3 length equals 16 residues. Germline lookup yields CDR1 SGHVS and CDR2 FQNEAQ. The V and J ends lost 5 bases and 1 base, in that order; junction bases with no gene match: 5. This CDR3 reads CASSPGTSGSQETQYF. The CDR3 DNA reads as TGTGCCAGCAGCCCCGGGACTAGCGGGTCCCAAGAGACCCAGTACTTC. The full variable domain, its missing parts supplied by reference TRBV7-8 and TRBJ2-5, is GAGVSQSPRYKVAKRGQDVALRCDPISGHVSLFWYQQALGQGPEFLTYFQNEAQLDKSGLPSDRFFAERPEGSVSTLKIQRTQQEDSAVYLCASSPGTSGSQETQYFGPGTRLLVL.

In this sample, this clonotype turned up many times. The V gene is TRBV28, the J gene TRBJ1-5; 8 bases line up with TRBD1. This CDR3 region has 14 residues. Looked up from germline, CDR1 is MDHEN and CDR2 is SYDVKM. V shed 6 bases and J 5 bases; nucleotides not matched to a gene: 6. This CDR3 is CASRAGGEDQPQHF. In nucleotides, the CDR3 is TGTGCCAGCAGGGCAGGGGGCGAGGATCAGCCCCAGCATTTT.

V is TRBV11-2 and J is TRBJ2-5; a possible D gene is TRBD1 (5 bases). Germline V CDR1 and CDR2: SGHAT, FQNNGV. The CDR3 is 15 residues long. The ends were cut back, 6 bases at V and 3 bases at J, with 17 bases in the middle. CDR3 amino acids: CASSFSSRVEETQYF. The CDR3 bases are TGTGCCAGCAGTTTCTCGTCCAGGGTGGAAGAGACCCAGTACTTC. Based on the CDR3 plus reference TRBV11-2 and TRBJ2-5, the full variable domain is EAGVAQSPRYKIIEKRQSVAFWCNPISGHATLYWYQQILGQGPKLLIQFQNNGVVDDSQLPKDRFSAERLKGVDSTLKIQPAKLEDSAVYLCASSFSSRVEETQYFGPGTRLLVL.

This clonotype was detected only once. A much larger clone differs by one base, so this may be a read error. The chain employs TRBV12-3 or TRBV12-4 and TRBJ1-6; unclear D gene. V was shortened by 6 bases and J by 11 bases, with 14 bases between the two germline ends. The CDR3 covers 13 residues. The DNA for the CDR3 is TGTGCCAGCAGGTGCGAGAGGGAGGCACCCCTCCACTTT. Translated, it gives CASRCEREAPLHF.

This clonotype was detected only a few times. The chain carries TRBV18 and TRBJ1-1, with D possibly matching TRBD1 (5 bases). This CDR3 is built from 14 residues. The germline V and J ends were trimmed by 0 bases and 6 bases, with 11 bases remaining between them. CDR1 and CDR2 from the germline V gene are KGHSH and LQKENI. In nucleotides, the CDR3 is TGTGCCAGCTCACCACCCGCGGGAGGGGCTGAAGCTTTCTTT. Translated: CASSPPAGGAEAFF.

This clonotype appeared a few times. This chain uses TRBV7-2 with TRBJ2-5; tentative D call: TRBD1 (6 bases). The CDR3 totals 14 residues. V lost 5 bases and J lost 1, with 11 bases in between. In germline, CDR1 is SGHTA, CDR2 FQGNSA. The CDR3 protein is CASSPDRFQETQYF. The CDR3 DNA reads TGTGCCAGCAGCCCCGACAGGTTCCAAGAGACCCAGTACTTC.

This clonotype occurred many times. This chain joins TRBV25-1 and TRBJ2-5; D uncertain. Germline CDR1 MGHDK, CDR2 SYGVNS. The CDR3 sequence is 10 residues long. V lost 3 bases, J lost 10 bases, and 6 bases lay in between. CDR3 amino acids: CASSDMDQYF. The CDR3, as DNA: TGTGCCAGCAGTGACATGGACCAGTACTTC. The complete variable domain, with remaining parts taken from reference TRBV25-1 and TRBJ2-5, reads EADIYQTPRYLVIGTGKKITLECSQTMGHDKMYWYQQDPGMELHLIHYSYGVNSTEKGDLSSESTVSRIRTEHFPLTLESARPSHTSQYLCASSDMDQYFGPGTRLLVL.

This clonotype was counted ten times or more. This chain links TRBV6-5 with TRBJ2-3; 13 bases are shared with TRBD2. V lost 5 bases, J lost 2 bases, and 13 bases stayed unmatched. The CDR3 contains 19 residues. The germline V gene encodes CDR1 MNHEY and CDR2 SVGAGI. The CDR3 here is CASSHQGLAGFRNTDTQYF. The CDR3 coding sequence is TGTGCCAGCAGTCACCAGGGACTAGCGGGGTTTCGAAACACAGATACGCAGTATTTT.

This clonotype was observed a few times. V is TRBV10-3 and J is TRBJ1-1, with D perhaps matching TRBD1 (5 bases). The length of the CDR3 is 13 residues. Germline V gene sequence: CDR1 ENHRY, CDR2 SYGVKD. V lost 5 bases, J lost 1 base, and 8 bases lay in between. This chain's CDR3 is CAISPGGNTEAFF. The CDR3 bases are TGTGCCATCAGTCCCGGGGGGAACACTGAAGCTTTCTTT.

This clonotype appeared a few times. This chain connects TRBV5-6 to TRBJ2-3, with 7 bases lining up with TRBD1. Losses at the gene ends were 3 bases for V and 5 bases for J; bases not matched to a gene: 6. This CDR3 has 14 amino acids. The germline CDR1 and CDR2 sequences are SGHDT and YYEEEE. The CDR3 here is CASSWTGGRDTQYF. In DNA, the CDR3 is TGTGCCAGCAGCTGGACAGGCGGTAGAGATACGCAGTATTTT.

Many counts were recorded for this clonotype. This chain links TRBV20-1 with TRBJ1-1; D is unclear. This CDR3 comprises 14 residues. The V and J ends lost 1 base and 3 bases respectively, with 12 bases between them. The germline CDR1 and CDR2 sequences are DFQATT and SNEGSKA (reference sequence). CDR3 amino acids: CSARVPQMDTEAFF. The CDR3 region has the DNA TGCAGTGCTAGAGTGCCCCAGATGGACACTGAAGCTTTCTTT.

V usage is TRBV27 and J usage is TRBJ2-5; tentatively, D is TRBD1 (5 bases). Trimming shortened V by 6 bases and J by 1 base, and 15 bases separated the two germline ends. The CDR3 extends over 15 amino acids. In germline, CDR1 is MNHEY, CDR2 SMNVEV (reference sequence). CDR3 sequence (DNA): TGTGCCAGCAGCCGGTCAGGGAAGCTCCAAGAGACCCAGTACTTC. Translation: CASSRSGKLQETQYF.